This is a list of T cell receptor beta chains from one sample in a study of blood T cells in healthy people across ages. TCRdb processed the 5' RACE reads anew with MiXCR; each CDR3 protein has one entry. This table has 550,000 to 800,000 distinct CDR3 sequences, less than 40% appearing once. The source material was blood. The source is a woman older than 75 in good health. Each CDR3 is given with its conserved first and last residue. The D gene is left open where the match is weak. Where a row states a size, it is once, few, many or the class of an expanded clone; other rows omit it.

d_call clone_size j_call v_call cdr3_aa cdr3_nt
. . TRBJ2-5 TRBV3-1 CASSQTEMYQETQYF TGTGCCAGCAGCCAAACGGAAATGTACCAAGAGACCCAGTACTTC
. . TRBJ2-7 TRBV7-2 CASSLAGCGYEQYF TGTGCCAGCAGCTTGGCGGGGTGCGGATACGAGCAGTACTTC
. once TRBJ2-6 TRBV2 CASRAGPYSGANVLTF TGTGCCAGCAGGGCAGGTCCCTACTCTGGGGCCAACGTCCTGACTTTC
. . TRBJ2-3 TRBV12-3/TRBV12-4 CASTLVSTSTDTQYF TGTGCCAGCACTTTAGTAAGCACTAGCACAGATACGCAGTATTTT
TRBD1 many TRBJ1-2 TRBV20-1 CSARARQGAKGYTF TGCAGTGCTAGAGCCCGACAGGGGGCGAAGGGCTACACCTTC
. . TRBJ1-3 TRBV12-3/TRBV12-4 CASSFYTGGGGNTIYF TGTGCCAGCAGTTTTTACACAGGCGGCGGTGGGAACACCATATATTTT
. . TRBJ1-2 TRBV30 CAWIGGSPYGGYTF TGTGCCTGGATAGGAGGTTCCCCCTATGGGGGCTACACCTTC
TRBD1 . TRBJ1-2 TRBV20-1 CSAPGTGLRDYTF TGCAGTGCCCCCGGGACAGGGCTTCGTGACTACACCTTC
. . TRBJ2-1 TRBV18 CASTPRTPSSYNEQFF TGTGCCAGCACACCTAGGACACCGAGCTCCTACAATGAGCAGTTCTTC
. . TRBJ2-1 TRBV7-2 CASSLGQVEFF TGTGCCAGCAGCTTGGGTCAGGTGGAGTTCTTC
TRBD1 . TRBJ2-1 TRBV10-3 CAISDAGTGSENEQFF TGTGCCATCAGTGATGCCGGGACAGGGAGCGAGAATGAGCAGTTCTTC
. once TRBJ1-4 TRBV6-1 CASVRGNEKRFF TGTGCCTCGGTCCGGGGAAATGAAAAACGGTTTTTT
. few TRBJ1-5 TRBV30 CAWSVGTPGNQPQHF TGTGCCTGGAGTGTTGGGACGCCCGGCAATCAGCCCCAGCATTTT
. few TRBJ2-2 TRBV7-2 CASSLARSLTGELFF TGTGCCAGCAGCTTAGCCCGATCCCTCACCGGGGAGCTGTTTTTT
. few TRBJ1-4 TRBV9 CASSTRGSPGLEKLFF TGTGCCAGCAGCACACGGGGGAGTCCCGGACTAGAAAAACTGTTTTTT
. few TRBJ2-2 TRBV2 CASSEGFRGLNTGELFF TGTGCCAGCAGTGAGGGTTTTCGGGGGTTGAACACCGGGGAGCTGTTTTTT
TRBD2 . TRBJ2-1 TRBV12-3/TRBV12-4 CASSLMAGGPNGQFF TGTGCCAGCAGTTTAATGGCGGGGGGCCCCAATGGGCAGTTCTTC
. . TRBJ1-1 TRBV10-2 CASSENDRQKEAFF TGCGCCAGCAGTGAGAATGACCGTCAAAAGGAAGCTTTCTTT
TRBD2 many TRBJ2-5 TRBV29-1 CSAISGGETQYF TGCAGCGCGATAAGCGGGGGAGAGACCCAGTACTTC
. many TRBJ2-7 TRBV28 CASSLRGTDGVQYF TGTGCCAGCAGTTTACGCGGCACCGATGGTGTCCAGTACTTC
. . TRBJ1-6 TRBV7-2 CACRPGWGSYNSPLHF TGTGCCTGCAGGCCAGGGTGGGGGTCCTATAATTCACCCCTCCACTTT
. many TRBJ2-7 TRBV27 CASSRLGGREQYF TGTGCCAGCAGTCGACTAGGGGGGAGAGAGCAGTACTTC
. few TRBJ2-1 TRBV12-3/TRBV12-4 CASSLEPTSYNEQFF TGTGCCAGCAGTTTAGAACCTACCTCCTACAATGAGCAGTTCTTC
. . TRBJ2-1 TRBV3-1 CASSQIADNEQFF TGTGCCAGCAGCCAGATCGCAGACAATGAGCAGTTCTTC
TRBD2 many TRBJ2-3 TRBV20-1 CSARRGGATDTQYF TGCAGTGCTAGACGGGGGGGAGCCACAGATACGCAGTATTTT
. many TRBJ2-1 TRBV7-2 CASAIVDEQFF TGTGCCAGCGCCATCGTAGATGAGCAGTTCTTC
. few TRBJ1-5 TRBV9 CASSVALDSNQPQHF TGTGCCAGCAGCGTAGCTCTAGACAGCAATCAGCCCCAGCATTTT
. . TRBJ1-5 TRBV19 CASSGGQPQHF TGTGCCAGTTCGGGGGGACAGCCCCAGCATTTT
. . TRBJ1-5 TRBV7-2 CASSFPRGNQPQHF TGTGCCAGCAGTTTTCCTAGGGGCAATCAGCCCCAGCATTTT
. . TRBJ2-7 TRBV29-1 CSVVVSYEQYF TGCAGCGTTGTCGTGTCCTACGAGCAGTACTTC
. . TRBJ2-5 TRBV20-1 CSASPGNPRETQYF TGCAGTGCTAGTCCCGGCAACCCGAGGGAGACCCAGTACTTC
. many TRBJ2-7 TRBV7-3 CASSSDSTYEQYF TGTGCCAGCAGCTCGGACAGCACCTACGAGCAGTACTTC
. many TRBJ2-5 TRBV2 CASSETGRRQETQYF TGTGCCAGCAGTGAGACGGGACGACGTCAAGAGACCCAGTACTTC
TRBD1 . TRBJ1-4 TRBV20-1 CSATGTDNEKLFF TGCAGTGCTACCGGGACAGATAATGAAAAACTGTTTTTT
. . TRBJ2-7 TRBV7-2 CASSSGTGYELYF TGTGCCAGCAGCTCCGGTACGGGGTACGAGCTGTACTTC
TRBD2 many TRBJ2-3 TRBV7-3 CASSLIGSGSAADTQYF TGTGCCAGCAGCTTAATCGGTAGCGGGTCTGCTGCAGATACGCAGTATTTT
TRBD1 few TRBJ2-1 TRBV19 CASRKIPGQGRDEQFF TGTGCCAGTAGGAAAATACCGGGACAGGGGCGCGATGAGCAGTTCTTC
TRBD1 few TRBJ1-1 TRBV20-1 CSALTGGNTEAFF TGCAGTGCTCTGACAGGGGGGAACACTGAAGCTTTCTTT
TRBD1 few TRBJ2-2 TRBV25-1 CASSESRDSGRTGELFF TGTGCCAGCAGTGAATCACGGGACAGTGGTAGGACCGGGGAGCTGTTTTTT
. . TRBJ1-2 TRBV2 CASSESRGHSRPYGYTF TGTGCCAGCAGTGAATCCCGGGGCCATTCAAGGCCCTATGGCTACACCTTC
. many TRBJ1-2 TRBV6-5 CASSYSPEQGRWANYGYTF TGTGCCAGCAGTTACTCCCCGGAACAGGGTCGATGGGCAAACTATGGCTACACCTTC
TRBD1 many TRBJ2-5 TRBV5-5 CASSLSPGQGAETQYF TGTGCCAGCAGCTTGAGCCCGGGACAGGGGGCTGAGACCCAGTACTTC
TRBD1 . TRBJ2-7 TRBV7-2 CASSSDRQSYEQYF TGTGCCAGCAGCTCGGACAGGCAGTCCTACGAGCAGTACTTC
. . TRBJ2-5 TRBV10-3 CAISDGGLAEETQYF TGTGCCATCAGTGACGGAGGGCTCGCCGAGGAGACCCAGTACTTC
TRBD2 many TRBJ2-5 TRBV4-2 CASSSGTSAQETQYF TGTGCCAGCAGCTCGGGGACTAGCGCTCAAGAGACCCAGTACTTC
TRBD1 . TRBJ2-5 TRBV7-2 CASSKDRGWETQYF TGTGCCAGCAGCAAGGACAGGGGATGGGAGACCCAGTACTTC
. . TRBJ1-2 TRBV5-4 CASSLEAGSVNGYTF TGTGCCAGCAGCTTGGAAGCGGGGAGCGTTAATGGCTACACCTTC
. few TRBJ2-7 TRBV29-1 CSVEANKGGYEQYF TGCAGCGTTGAAGCTAACAAAGGGGGTTACGAGCAGTACTTC
. many TRBJ2-1 TRBV18 CASSPMGTGSYNEQFF TGTGCCAGCTCACCGATGGGGACGGGGTCCTACAATGAGCAGTTCTTC
. many TRBJ2-5 TRBV18 CASSPRQASETQYF TGTGCCAGCTCACCTCGACAGGCCTCGGAGACCCAGTACTTC
. many TRBJ2-1 TRBV3-1 CASSQDRRNEQFF TGTGCCAGCAGCCAAGATAGGAGAAATGAGCAGTTCTTC
. many TRBJ2-5 TRBV7-9 CASSRAGSQETQYF TGTGCCAGCAGCCGAGCTGGTAGTCAAGAGACCCAGTACTTC
. many TRBJ1-6 TRBV6-1 CASSDRGSPLHF TGTGCCAGCAGTGACAGGGGCTCACCCCTCCACTTT
TRBD1 many TRBJ2-7 TRBV7-3 CASSPDRLESYEQYF TGTGCCAGCAGCCCGGACAGGTTGGAGTCCTACGAGCAGTACTTC
. many TRBJ2-3 TRBV12-5 CASGQTGTSTDTQYF TGTGCTAGTGGCCAGACCGGGACTAGCACAGATACGCAGTATTTT